One and the same sample provided the 23 T cell receptor beta chains below, sequenced in a study of T cells in women clearing cervical HPV infection. The assay was immunoSEQ multiplex PCR, and TCRdb's table has in-frame clones only and misses some. The specimen's table records fewer than 50,000 clones. Sequencing was performed on blood buffy coat. All receptors come from a woman between 18 and 75 years old with a cervical HPV16 infection that either progressed to CIN3+ or cleared (not recorded which).

Note on this clone: The read ends 3 residues shy of where the CDR3 ends; the end is completed using the germline J gene. V usage is TRBV5-1 and J usage is TRBJ2-7; unclear D gene. This CDR3 contains 17 residues. V was pared by 4 bases and J by 0 bases, with 20 bases between. Germline-derived CDR1 and CDR2 are SGHRS and YFSETQ. The DNA read from the CDR3 is TGCGCCAGCAGCCCACTCCGACAAGGTGTAAGCTCCTACGAG. It is translated as CASSPLRQGVSSYE. The entire CDR3 reads CASSPLRQGVSSYEQYF.

Of note for this clone: The read falls 3 residues short of the CDR3 end, and the missing part is taken from the germline J gene. The chain uses TRBV29-1 and TRBJ1-2; tentative D call: TRBD1 (5 bases). V was trimmed by 6 bases and J by 3 bases, leaving 11 bases between them. The CDR3 is 12 amino acids. CDR1 is SQVTM, CDR2 ANQGSEA, per germline. CDR3 DNA (partial): TGCAGCGTCGAGGACAATGACTATGGC. Translation gives CSVEDNDYG. The whole CDR3 is CSVEDNDYGYTF.

About this clone itself: The CDR3 end falls 3 residues outside the read, so it is completed with the germline J gene. The J gene is TRBJ1-6, the V gene TRBV7-2; TRBD1 might be the D (6 bases). The germline V gene has CDR1 SGHTA and CDR2 FQGNSA. The CDR3 is made up of 14 amino acids. V was shortened by 3 bases and J by 9 bases, with 12 bases between the two germline ends. CDR3 DNA, as far as it was read: TGTGCCAGCAGCTTCCGGGACAAGGGTTCACCC. Its translation: CASSFRDKGSP. The CDR3 as a whole reads CASSFRDKGSPLHF.

As regards this clone: The sequenced fragment ends 3 residues before the CDR3 boundary, so the rest is inferred from the germline J gene. The V gene is TRBV5-6, the J gene TRBJ1-4, with a possible D match to TRBD1 (5 bases). V gave up 4 bases and J gave up 8 bases, with 15 bases separating them. Germline-derived CDR1 and CDR2 are SGHDT and YYEEEE. The CDR3 spans 14 residues. The part of the CDR3 DNA that was read is TGTGCCAGCAGCCAGGGATCAAAAGGAGAAAAA. This gives the protein CASSQGSKGEK. In full, the CDR3 is CASSQGSKGEKLFF.

Comments on this clone: Sequencing ends 3 residues short of the CDR3 end; the germline J gene provides the rest. The chain carries TRBV5-4 and TRBJ2-5, with D unresolved. Trimming took off 4 bases at V and 2 bases at J, with 3 bases between the two ends. The CDR3 length is 11 residues. The germline gives CDR1 SGHNT, CDR2 YYREEE (reference sequence). The CDR3 protein is CASSQQETQYF. Partial CDR3 DNA: TGTGCCAGCAGCCAACAAGAGACC.

Turning to this clone: The read falls 3 residues short of the CDR3 end, and the missing part is taken from the germline J gene. This chain joins TRBV7-2 and TRBJ2-7; D call uncertain. Between the trimmed V and J ends, which lost 2 bases and 4 bases, there was a span of 15 bases. Looked up from germline, CDR1 is SGHTA and CDR2 is FQGNSA. This CDR3 region has 15 residues. CDR3 bases read: TGTGCCAGCAGCTTAAAGTTAGGGTGGGCGTACGAG. Encoded protein: CASSLKLGWAYE. The whole CDR3 protein reads CASSLKLGWAYEQYF. Supplemented by reference TRBV7-2 and TRBJ2-7, the full variable domain reads GAGVSQSPSNKVTEKGKDVELRCDPISGHTALYWYRQSLGQGLEFLIYFQGNSAPDKSGLPSDRFSAERTGGSVSTLTIQRTQQEDSAVYLCASSLKLGWAYEQYFGPGTRLTVT.

Concerning this clone: The CDR3 extends 3 residues past the end of the read, so its final part is completed from the germline J gene. The same CDR3 arises from other DNA sequences in this sample as well. The V call is TRBV18, the J call TRBJ1-3; unclear D gene. The V gene lost 0 bases and the J gene lost 0 bases, with 9 bases spanning the gap. Germline V lookup: CDR1 KGHSH, CDR2 LQKENI. The CDR3 loop spans 16 amino acids. CDR3 amino acids: CASSPPGSDSGNTIYF. The CDR3 DNA, read in part, is TGTGCCAGCTCACCACCGGGTAGCGACTCTGGAAACACC.

With regard to this clone: Coverage ceases 3 residues before the CDR3 finishes, and the germline J gene fills in the end. The rearrangement uses TRBV7-2 and TRBJ2-7; no clear D gene. CDR3 size: 15 residues. Germline V gives CDR1 SGHTA, CDR2 FQGNSA. V lost 1 base and J lost 0, with 10 bases in between. The CDR3 bases that were read are TGTGCCAGCAGCTTAGGAGGCACTACCTCCTACGAG. This gives the protein CASSLGGTTSYE. In full, the CDR3 reads CASSLGGTTSYEQYF.

On this clone itself: The observed sequence ends 3 residues before the CDR3 terminus, with the missing tail filled in from the germline J gene. The J gene is TRBJ2-1, the V gene TRBV18, with 8 positions matching TRBD2. Germline CDR1 and CDR2: KGHSH and LQKENI. The CDR3 runs to 16 residues. Trimming removed 9 bases from V and 4 bases from J; junction bases left unmatched: 14. The part of the CDR3 DNA that was read is TGTGCCAGTAAGGAGCGGGAGTTAGGACAATACAATGAG. Protein sequence: CASKERELGQYNE. In full, the CDR3 is CASKERELGQYNEQFF.

With regard to this clone: The read is 3 residues too short to cover the CDR3 end, so that end is filled in from the germline J gene. This chain connects TRBV5-1 to TRBJ2-2; 7 nucleotides match TRBD2. CDR1 SGHRS and CDR2 YFSETQ come from the germline V gene. V shed 0 bases and J 5 bases; nucleotides not matched to a gene: 4. CDR3 length: 15 residues. CDR3 DNA (partial): TGCGCCAGCAGCTTGGTGCGGGGGACTACCGGGGAG. Residues: CASSLVRGTTGE. The whole CDR3 is CASSLVRGTTGELFF.

Concerning this clone: One junction end does not reproduce the germline sequence, and a read error may be involved. The read comes to an end 3 residues before the CDR3 does, leaving the germline J gene to fill in the end. The chain uses TRBV4-2 and TRBJ2-3, with 8 bases lining up with TRBD1. CDR3 size: 15 residues. Germline lookup yields CDR1 LGHNA and CDR2 YNFKEQ. CDR3 bases read: TGCGCCAGCAGCCGTGGAGCTGACAGGGGAGATACG. This gives the protein CASSRGADRGDT. The entire CDR3 sequence reads CASSRGADRGDTQYF.

A note on this clone: The read stops 3 residues short of the end of the CDR3; the missing end is completed from the germline J gene. This chain joins TRBV19 and TRBJ1-3, with D unresolved. Deletions cut 7 bases from V and 4 bases from J, with 14 bases between. The CDR3 contains 14 residues. CDR1 is LNHDA and CDR2 is SQIVND in the germline V gene (reference sequence). The CDR3 reads CASNEELRGNTIYF. The sequenced CDR3 bases are TGTGCCAGTAACGAAGAACTTCGGGGAAACACC.

The sequenced part of the CDR3 DNA is TGTGCCAGCAGTGAAACCGCCCGACTATCCCCCACAGATACG. Translation gives CASSETARLSPTDT. The entire CDR3 protein is CASSETARLSPTDTQYF. The chain is built from TRBV2 and TRBJ2-3; the D gene is possibly TRBD2 (5 bases). The read ends 3 residues shy of where the CDR3 ends; the end is completed using the germline J gene. The V and J ends lost 2 bases and 2 bases respectively, with 17 bases between them. The CDR3 has 17 amino acids. CDR1 and CDR2 from the germline V gene are SNHLY and FYNNEI.

Turning to this clone: The read terminates 3 residues before the CDR3 end, so the remaining end is supplied by the germline J gene. V and J are TRBV5-6 and TRBJ2-2; no clear D gene. V was trimmed by 4 bases and J by 4 bases, leaving 8 bases between them. The germline gives CDR1 SGHDT, CDR2 YYEEEE. This CDR3 comprises 13 residues. The DNA read from the CDR3 is TGTGCCAGCAGCCGCCCTAGCACCGGGGAG. It is translated as CASSRPSTGE. The whole CDR3 region reads CASSRPSTGELFF.

On this clone: The read finishes 3 residues shy of the CDR3 end, and the germline J gene is used to complete it. The chain has TRBV20-1 and TRBJ2-7; a possible D gene is TRBD2 (6 bases). Germline CDR1 DFQATT, CDR2 SNEGSKA (reference sequence). There are 13 residues in the CDR3. Trimming took 2 bases from V and 6 from J, leaving 14 bases between them. CDR3 amino acids: CSARSRTTSEQYF. Incomplete CDR3 DNA: TGCAGTGCTAGATCGAGGACTACTTCCGAG.

On this clone: The read ends 3 residues early relative to the CDR3; the germline J gene fills the gap. The chain uses TRBV7-3 and TRBJ2-7, with a weak D call TRBD1 (6 bases). Trimming took 3 bases from V and 6 from J, leaving 18 bases between them. The germline V gene has CDR1 SGHTA and CDR2 FQGTGA. The length of the CDR3 is 15 residues. The part of the CDR3 DNA that was read is TGTGCCAGCAGCTTCCACAGGGCTACGGCGGGCGAG. Protein product: CASSFHRATAGE. The CDR3 as a whole reads CASSFHRATAGEQYF.

The sequenced part of the CDR3 DNA is TGCGCCAGCAGCTGGAACAGAGATACTAACTATGGC. Its protein product is CASSWNRDTNYG. The complete CDR3 reads CASSWNRDTNYGYTF. The J gene is TRBJ1-2, the V gene TRBV5-1; D is unclear. The sequenced fragment ends 3 residues before the CDR3 boundary, so the rest is inferred from the germline J gene. CDR1 SGHRS and CDR2 YFSETQ come from the germline V gene. With 3 bases removed from V and 0 bases from J, the gap between germline ends came to 12 bases. This CDR3 is 15 amino acids long.

In regard to this clone: The sequence runs out 3 residues before the end of the CDR3; the remainder is reconstructed from the germline J gene. The chain is built from TRBV11-2 and TRBJ1-5, with D perhaps TRBD1 (5 bases). From germline, CDR1 is SGHAT and CDR2 FQNNGV. The CDR3 totals 14 residues. Trimming took off 3 bases at V and 7 bases at J, with 13 bases between the two ends. CDR3 region: CASSLEGAEQPQHF. The part of the CDR3 DNA that was read is TGTGCCAGCAGCTTGGAAGGGGCGGAACAGCCC. Full variable domain (remainder filled in from reference TRBV11-2 and TRBJ1-5): EAGVAQSPRYKIIEKRQSVAFWCNPISGHATLYWYQQILGQGPKLLIQFQNNGVVDDSQLPKDRFSAERLKGVDSTLKIQPAKLEDSAVYLCASSLEGAEQPQHFGDGTRLSIL.

A note on this clone: With the read ending 3 residues before the CDR3 end, the germline J gene is used to fill in that end. The chain carries TRBV11-2 and TRBJ1-5; D ambiguous. V lost 7 bases, J lost 7 bases, and 14 bases lay in between. The CDR3 contains 13 residues. CDR1 and CDR2 (germline): SGHAT, FQNNGV. The covered CDR3 bases are TGTGCCAGCACTACCCGGGTAGGCCAGCCC. Residues: CASTTRVGQP. The whole CDR3 protein reads CASTTRVGQPQHF.

As regards this clone: The sequenced fragment ends 3 residues before the CDR3 boundary, so the rest is inferred from the germline J gene. The chain recombines TRBV7-2 with TRBJ2-2; 8 positions agree with TRBD1. The junction had 5 bases not matched to a gene; V was cut back by 5 bases and J by 6 bases. The length of the CDR3 is 14 residues. Germline loops: CDR1 SGHTA, CDR2 FQGNSA. CDR3 DNA, as far as it was read: TGTGCCAGCAGCAAGATACAGGGGGCCGGGGAG. Residues: CASSKIQGAGE. The entire CDR3 sequence reads CASSKIQGAGELFF.

About this clone: The read comes to an end 3 residues before the CDR3 does, leaving the germline J gene to fill in the end. This chain connects TRBV30 to TRBJ1-2, with D tentatively TRBD1 (6 bases). Germline V gene lookup returns CDR1 GTSNPN and CDR2 SVGIG (reference sequence). V lost 1 base, J lost 1 base, and 16 bases lay in between. This CDR3 contains 16 residues. The CDR3 sequence: CAWSGGPIGFNYGYTF. The sequenced CDR3 bases are TGTGCCTGGAGTGGGGGGCCTATCGGGTTTAACTATGGC.

As concerns this clone: The read falls 3 residues short of the CDR3 end, and the missing part is taken from the germline J gene. This chain connects TRBV7-9 to TRBJ2-5; the match to TRBD1 covers 8 bases. With 5 bases clipped from V and 6 bases from J, the junction kept 8 bases outside the gene matches. This CDR3 spans 14 amino acids. Looked up from germline, CDR1 is SEHNR and CDR2 is FQNEAQ (reference sequence). The CDR3 DNA, read in part, is TGTGCCAGCAGCCAACCAGGGGGCAAGAAGACC. It is translated as CASSQPGGKKT. In full, the CDR3 reads CASSQPGGKKTQYF.

Worth noting for this clone: The CDR3 end lies 3 residues beyond the end of the read and is filled in from the germline J gene. The chain employs TRBV29-1 and TRBJ2-7, with D maybe TRBD2 (6 bases). Per the germline V gene, CDR1 is SQVTM and CDR2 is ANQGSEA. V lost 4 bases, J lost 6 bases, and 19 bases lay in between. CDR3 size: 14 residues. The CDR3 region is CSVATGTLDPEQYF. Partial CDR3 DNA: TGCAGCGTTGCTACCGGGACTCTCGACCCCGAG.